This TCR beta chain originates from a study of T and B cells in COVID-19 patients. Study outcomes and limitations: In COVID-19 patients, T cell receptor beta variable and joining gene use was reportedly strongly skewed. Clonality of TRB repertoires was high in active COVID-19; recovery brought above-healthy diversity and richness. No sequencing was yet done of CD4+, regulatory or CD8+ subsets, or of SARS-CoV-2-responsive or tetramer+ sorted cells.

TRB rearrangements were amplified by multiplex PCR with BIOMED2 TRB-A/B primers. TCRdb ran MiXCR on the multiplex PCR reads and lists one entry per CDR3 protein. Seen here are 20,000 to 30,000 distinct CDR3 sequences, about 31% observed once, and the top ten hold around 1.8%. The germline V gene has CDR1 SGHNT and CDR2 YYREEE (reference sequence). The CDR3 runs 14 residues. Turning to this clonotype: No antigen is known for it. At one end, the junction sequence differs from germline, possibly due to a read error.

Blood genomic DNA input for TRB amplification was 250-500 ng. V is TRBV5-4 and J is TRBJ2-1, with D maybe TRBD2 (6 bases). This receptor was taken from a human donor who had recovered from COVID-19. The sample was blood. DNA of the CDR3: TGTGCCAGCAGCTTAGCGGGTAATCGTAATGAGCAGTTATTC. This encodes CASSLAGNRNEQLF.